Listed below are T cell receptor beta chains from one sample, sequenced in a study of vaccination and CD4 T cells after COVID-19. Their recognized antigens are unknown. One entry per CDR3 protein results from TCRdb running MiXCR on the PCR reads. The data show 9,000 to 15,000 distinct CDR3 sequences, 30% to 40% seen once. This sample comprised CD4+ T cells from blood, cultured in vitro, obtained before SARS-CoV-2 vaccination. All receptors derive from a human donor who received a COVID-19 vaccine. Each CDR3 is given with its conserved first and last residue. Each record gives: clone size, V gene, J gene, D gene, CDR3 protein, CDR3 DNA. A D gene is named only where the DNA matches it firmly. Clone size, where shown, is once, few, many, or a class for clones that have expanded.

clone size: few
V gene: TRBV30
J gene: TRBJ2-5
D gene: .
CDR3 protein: CAWTPKETQYF
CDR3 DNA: TGTGCCTGGACACCGAAGGAGACCCAGTACTTC

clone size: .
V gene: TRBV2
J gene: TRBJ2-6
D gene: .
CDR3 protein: CASSRQGSYSGANVLTF
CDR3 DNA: TGTGCCAGCAGCCGGCAGGGGTCCTACTCTGGGGCCAACGTCCTGACTTTC

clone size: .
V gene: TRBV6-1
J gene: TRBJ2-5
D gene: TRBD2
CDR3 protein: CASSQNRGVRETQYF
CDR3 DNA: TGTGCCAGCAGCCAAAACCGGGGGGTCCGCGAGACCCAGTACTTC

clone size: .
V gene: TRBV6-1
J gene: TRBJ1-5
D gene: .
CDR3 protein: CASTVTLGPSQPQHF
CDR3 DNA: TGTGCCAGCACCGTGACATTGGGGCCCAGTCAGCCCCAGCATTTT

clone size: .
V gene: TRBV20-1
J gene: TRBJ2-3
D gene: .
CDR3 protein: CSAPLDMVTDTQYF
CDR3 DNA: TGCAGTGCTCCCCTGGACATGGTCACAGATACGCAGTATTTT

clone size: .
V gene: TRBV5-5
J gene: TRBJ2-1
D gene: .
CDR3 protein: CASSLTLRNNEQFF
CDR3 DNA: TGTGCCAGCAGCTTGACCCTCCGGAACAATGAGCAGTTCTTC

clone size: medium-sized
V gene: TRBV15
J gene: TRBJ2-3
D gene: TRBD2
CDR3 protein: CATSSGLAGGLTQYF
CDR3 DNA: TGTGCCACCAGCAGCGGACTAGCGGGGGGCCTTACGCAGTATTTT

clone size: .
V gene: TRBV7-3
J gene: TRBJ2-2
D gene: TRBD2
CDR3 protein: CASSSGLAANTGELFF
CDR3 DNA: TGTGCCAGCAGCTCCGGACTAGCGGCGAACACCGGGGAGCTGTTTTTT

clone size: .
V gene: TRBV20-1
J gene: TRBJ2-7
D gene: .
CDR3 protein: CSARGPCEQYF
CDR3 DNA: TGCAGTGCTAGAGGCCCGTGCGAGCAGTACTTC

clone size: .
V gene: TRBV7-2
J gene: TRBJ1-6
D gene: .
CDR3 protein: CASSSSTGYNSPLHF
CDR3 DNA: TGTGCCAGCAGCTCGTCGACAGGCTATAATTCACCCCTCCACTTT

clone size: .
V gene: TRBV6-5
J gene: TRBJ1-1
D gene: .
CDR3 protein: CASSYPPGTNTEAFF
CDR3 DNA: TGTGCCAGCAGTTACCCACCCGGGACGAACACTGAAGCTTTCTTT

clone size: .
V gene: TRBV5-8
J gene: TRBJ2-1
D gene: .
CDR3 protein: CASSTPLGDTNSYNEQFF
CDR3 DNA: TGTGCCAGCAGCACACCCCTCGGGGACACCAACTCCTACAATGAGCAGTTCTTC

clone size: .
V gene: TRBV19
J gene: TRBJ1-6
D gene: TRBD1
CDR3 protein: CASTSGTGRNSPLHF
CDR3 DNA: TGTGCCAGTACCTCCGGGACAGGGCGGAATTCACCCCTCCACTTT

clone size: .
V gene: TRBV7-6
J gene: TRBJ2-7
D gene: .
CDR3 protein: CASSLEHEQYF
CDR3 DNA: TGTGCCAGCAGCTTAGAACACGAGCAGTACTTC

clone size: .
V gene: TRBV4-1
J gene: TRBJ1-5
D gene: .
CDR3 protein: CASSLQGGGQPQHF
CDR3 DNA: TGCGCCAGCAGCTTACAGGGTGGCGGTCAGCCCCAGCATTTT

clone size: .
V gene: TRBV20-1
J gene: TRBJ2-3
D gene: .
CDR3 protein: CSASPGSRPDTQYF
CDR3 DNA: TGCAGTGCGTCCCCGGGCTCTAGGCCAGATACGCAGTATTTT

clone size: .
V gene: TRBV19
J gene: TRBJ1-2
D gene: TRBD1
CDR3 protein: CASTTGDYGYTF
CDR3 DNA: TGTGCCAGCACGACAGGGGACTATGGCTACACCTTC

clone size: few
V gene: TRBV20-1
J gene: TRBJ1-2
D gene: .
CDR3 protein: CSARMAYGYTF
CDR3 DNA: TGCAGTGCTAGAATGGCCTATGGCTACACCTTC

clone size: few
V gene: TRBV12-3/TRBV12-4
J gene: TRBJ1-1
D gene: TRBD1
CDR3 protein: CASSPEGTGNTEAFF
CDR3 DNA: TGTGCCAGCAGTCCGGAGGGGACAGGGAACACTGAAGCTTTCTTT

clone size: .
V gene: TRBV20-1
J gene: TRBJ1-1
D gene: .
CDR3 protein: CSARPVGRNLNTEAFF
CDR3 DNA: TGCAGTGCTAGGCCAGTAGGCCGTAACTTGAACACTGAAGCTTTCTTT

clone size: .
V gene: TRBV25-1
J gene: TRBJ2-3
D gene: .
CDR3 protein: CASSESRTGTTDTQYF
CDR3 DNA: TGTGCCAGCAGTGAAAGCCGGACTGGCACCACAGATACGCAGTATTTT

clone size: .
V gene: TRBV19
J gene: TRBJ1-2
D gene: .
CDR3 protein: CATAWRGGGYTF
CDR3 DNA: TGTGCCACCGCGTGGAGGGGAGGGGGCTACACCTTC

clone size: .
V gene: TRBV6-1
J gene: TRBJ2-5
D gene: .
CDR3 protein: CASSGTYQETQYF
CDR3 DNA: TGTGCCAGCAGTGGGACATACCAAGAGACCCAGTACTTC

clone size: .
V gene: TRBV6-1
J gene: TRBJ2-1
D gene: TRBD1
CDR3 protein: CASSDRDRGVLMSYNEQFF
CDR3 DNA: TGTGCCAGCAGTGATAGGGACAGGGGCGTCCTAATGTCCTACAATGAGCAGTTCTTC

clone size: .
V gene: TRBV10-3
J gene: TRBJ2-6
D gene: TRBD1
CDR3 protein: CAIKKDRGQTGANVLTF
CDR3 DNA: TGTGCCATCAAAAAGGACAGGGGGCAAACTGGGGCCAACGTCCTGACTTTC

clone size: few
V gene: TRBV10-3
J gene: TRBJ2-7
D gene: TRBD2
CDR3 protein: CAISEPGLAGGYEQYF
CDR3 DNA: TGTGCCATCAGTGAGCCGGGACTAGCGGGGGGCTACGAGCAGTACTTC

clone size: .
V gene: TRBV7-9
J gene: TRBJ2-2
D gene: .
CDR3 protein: CASRDADTGELFF
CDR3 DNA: TGTGCCAGCCGGGACGCCGACACCGGGGAGCTGTTTTTT

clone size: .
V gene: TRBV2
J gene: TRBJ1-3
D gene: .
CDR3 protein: CASSWTVSGNTIYF
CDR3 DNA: TGTGCCAGCAGTTGGACGGTCTCTGGAAACACCATATATTTT

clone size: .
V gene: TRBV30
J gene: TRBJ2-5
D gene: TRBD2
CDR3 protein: CAWSARKGRDTQYF
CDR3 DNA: TGTGCCTGGAGTGCTCGGAAAGGGAGGGACACCCAGTACTTC

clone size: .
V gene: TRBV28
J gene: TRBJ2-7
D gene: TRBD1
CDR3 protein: CASSFGTVTLREQYF
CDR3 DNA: TGTGCCAGCAGTTTTGGGACAGTTACATTGCGGGAGCAGTACTTC

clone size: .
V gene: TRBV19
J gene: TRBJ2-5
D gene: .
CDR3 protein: CASSIDLETQYF
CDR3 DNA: TGTGCCAGTAGTATAGATCTGGAGACCCAGTACTTC

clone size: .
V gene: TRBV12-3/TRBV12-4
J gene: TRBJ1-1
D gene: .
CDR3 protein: CASSFWAGANTEAFF
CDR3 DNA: TGTGCCAGCAGTTTCTGGGCAGGGGCAAACACTGAAGCTTTCTTT

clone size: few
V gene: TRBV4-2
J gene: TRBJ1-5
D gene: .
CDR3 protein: CASSQVIDNQPQHF
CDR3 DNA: TGTGCCAGCAGCCAAGTCATTGATAATCAGCCCCAGCATTTT

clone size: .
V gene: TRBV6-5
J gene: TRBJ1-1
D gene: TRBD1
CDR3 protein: CASSYVNRGGTEAFF
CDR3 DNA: TGTGCCAGCAGTTACGTGAACAGGGGGGGCACTGAAGCTTTCTTT

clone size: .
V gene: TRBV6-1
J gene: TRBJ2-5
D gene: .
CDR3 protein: CASSLNPAQETQYF
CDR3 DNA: TGTGCCAGCAGCCTAAACCCGGCCCAAGAGACCCAGTACTTC

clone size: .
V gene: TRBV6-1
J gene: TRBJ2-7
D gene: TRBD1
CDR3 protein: CASSVLRGHEQYF
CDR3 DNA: TGTGCCAGCAGTGTACTCAGGGGGCACGAGCAGTACTTC

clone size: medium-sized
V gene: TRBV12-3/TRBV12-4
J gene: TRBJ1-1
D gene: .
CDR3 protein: CASSYAGEGTEAFF
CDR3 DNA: TGTGCCAGCAGTTACGCAGGGGAGGGCACTGAAGCTTTCTTT

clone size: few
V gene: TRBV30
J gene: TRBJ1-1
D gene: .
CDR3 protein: CAWSNRWGQGVTEAFF
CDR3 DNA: TGTGCCTGGAGTAACCGGTGGGGCCAAGGGGTCACTGAAGCTTTCTTT

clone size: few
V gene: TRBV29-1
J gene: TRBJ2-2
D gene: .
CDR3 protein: CSVEEFGAGTGELFF
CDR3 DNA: .

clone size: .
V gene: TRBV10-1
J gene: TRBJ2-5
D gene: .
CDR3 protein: CASKGTQYF
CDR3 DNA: TGCGCCAGCAAGGGGACCCAGTACTTC

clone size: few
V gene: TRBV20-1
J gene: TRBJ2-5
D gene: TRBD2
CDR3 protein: CSAILQSGARTQYF
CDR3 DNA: TGCAGTGCTATACTTCAAAGCGGGGCCCGGACCCAGTACTTC

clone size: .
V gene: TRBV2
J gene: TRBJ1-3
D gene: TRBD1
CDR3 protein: CASRGSGQRNTIYF
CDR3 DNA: TGTGCCAGCAGGGGGTCGGGACAGAGAAACACCATATATTTT